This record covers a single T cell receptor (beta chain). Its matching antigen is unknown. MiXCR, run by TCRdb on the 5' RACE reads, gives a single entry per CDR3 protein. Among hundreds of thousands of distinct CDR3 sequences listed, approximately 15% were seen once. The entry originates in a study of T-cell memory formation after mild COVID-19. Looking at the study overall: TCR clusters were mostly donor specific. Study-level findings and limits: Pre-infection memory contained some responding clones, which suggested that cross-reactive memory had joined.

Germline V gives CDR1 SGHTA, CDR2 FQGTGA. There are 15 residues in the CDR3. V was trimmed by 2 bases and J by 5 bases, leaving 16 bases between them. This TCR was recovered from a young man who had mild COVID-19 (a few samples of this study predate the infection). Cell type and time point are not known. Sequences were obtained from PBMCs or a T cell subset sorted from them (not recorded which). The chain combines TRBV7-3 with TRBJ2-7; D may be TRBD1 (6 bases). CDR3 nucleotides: TGTGCCAGCAGCTTAGACGAACCGGGACACCACGAGCAGTACTTC. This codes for CASSLDEPGHHEQYF.